This TCR beta chain was obtained from a study of blood T cells in healthy people across ages. Whole-study results and caveats: Diversity was estimated from one million T cells, and these estimates were considered underestimates.

The CDR3 runs 15 residues. V was trimmed by 6 bases and J by 1 base, leaving 13 bases between them. Looked up from germline, CDR1 is SGHNT and CDR2 is YENEEA. A remark on this clonotype: Antigen specificity is unknown.

A J-beta primer mix and a sample-barcoded 5' primer were used in a second PCR of about 7 to 12 cycles. TCRdb fed the 5' RACE reads into MiXCR, producing one record per CDR3 protein. The sample has roughly 1.6 million distinct CDR3 sequences; roughly 30% are singletons. No fewer than 6.5 million PBMCs went into each sample. The sequenced material came from blood. The receptor was isolated from a woman in her thirties in good health. The chain combines TRBV11-3 with TRBJ2-1; the D gene could be TRBD1 or TRBD2 (6 bases each). CDR3 amino acids: CASSQRGVSYNEQFF. In nucleotides, the CDR3 is TGTGCCAGCAGTCAAAGGGGGGTTTCCTACAATGAGCAGTTCTTC.